These T cell receptor beta chains were read from a single sample in a study of cytomegalovirus exposure and HLA in healthy donors. The table came from immunoSEQ multiplex PCR; TCRdb's copy has only in-frame clones and leaves some out. Counted here are 95,000 to 150,000 clones, 50% to 75% occurring once; the ten biggest clones make up about 8.1%. The sequenced material came from PBMCs. The receptors originated from a woman aged 40 to 55 in good health and CMV-seropositive. CDR3s include the opening cysteine and the closing phenylalanine or tryptophan. The D gene is left open where the match is weak. Only part of the rows carry a size: once, few, many, or a class if the clone is expanded.

V: TRBV15
J: TRBJ2-2
size: -
D: -
length: 17
CDR3: CATSRDPPGADTGELFF
DNA: TGTGCCACCAGCAGAGACCCCCCAGGGGCCGACACCGGGGAGCTGTTTTTT

V: TRBV18
J: TRBJ1-2
size: -
D: -
length: 15
CDR3: CASSPVTGSSYGYTF
DNA: TGTGCCAGCTCACCGGTGACAGGTTCGAGCTATGGCTACACCTTC

V: TRBV11-2
J: TRBJ1-4
size: -
D: TRBD1
length: 14
CDR3: CASSWTGPNEKLFF
DNA: TGTGCCAGCAGCTGGACAGGCCCTAATGAAAAACTGTTTTTT

V: TRBV9
J: TRBJ2-5
size: -
D: -
length: 17
CDR3: CASSVGGGVALKETQYF
DNA: TGTGCCAGCAGCGTAGGTGGTGGAGTAGCTTTAAAAGAGACCCAGTACTTC

V: TRBV6-4
J: TRBJ1-1
size: -
D: -
length: 13
CDR3: CASSLTTKSEAFF
DNA: TGTGCCAGCAGTCTGACAACCAAGTCTGAAGCTTTCTTT

V: TRBV6-1
J: TRBJ2-7
size: -
D: -
length: 15
CDR3: CASSDHDQGTHEQYF
DNA: TGTGCCAGCAGTGACCATGATCAGGGGACCCACGAGCAGTACTTC

V: TRBV6-1
J: TRBJ2-5
size: -
D: -
length: 14
CDR3: CASRRTLYQETQYF
DNA: TGTGCCAGCAGGAGAACTCTGTACCAAGAGACCCAGTACTTC

V: TRBV2
J: TRBJ2-3
size: -
D: -
length: 16
CDR3: CASSELWASPRDTQYF
DNA: TGTGCCAGCAGTGAATTGTGGGCTAGCCCTAGAGATACGCAGTATTTT

V: TRBV27
J: TRBJ2-1
size: -
D: TRBD2
length: 15
CDR3: CASSLGGGAYNEQFF
DNA: TGTGCCAGCAGTTTAGGCGGGGGGGCCTACAATGAGCAGTTCTTC

V: TRBV29-1
J: TRBJ2-1
size: -
D: TRBD1
length: 14
CDR3: CSVLEPDRGNEQFF
DNA: TGCAGCGTCCTCGAACCGGACAGGGGGAATGAGCAGTTCTTC

V: TRBV7-9
J: TRBJ1-1
size: -
D: -
length: 13
CDR3: CASSYPSDTEAFF
DNA: TGTGCCAGCAGCTACCCCTCGGACACTGAAGCTTTCTTT

V: TRBV29-1
J: TRBJ1-4
size: -
D: -
length: 13
CDR3: CSVAGKGGEKLFF
DNA: TGCAGCGTCGCGGGAAAGGGAGGGGAAAAACTGTTTTTT

V: TRBV20-1
J: TRBJ2-1
size: -
D: -
length: 11
CDR3: CSAPNYNEQFF
DNA: TGCAGTGCTCCAAACTACAATGAGCAGTTCTTC

V: TRBV11-2
J: TRBJ2-7
size: few
D: TRBD2
length: 15
CDR3: CASRSTSGGAGEQYF
DNA: TGTGCCAGCAGGTCCACTAGCGGGGGGGCGGGCGAGCAGTACTTC

V: TRBV4-1
J: TRBJ2-7
size: -
D: TRBD2
length: 16
CDR3: CASSQELRGSSYEQYF
DNA: TGCGCCAGCAGCCAAGAGTTGCGCGGGAGCTCCTACGAGCAGTACTTC

V: TRBV18
J: TRBJ2-7
size: -
D: -
length: 13
CDR3: CASSPPNTYEQYF
DNA: TGTGCCAGCTCACCACCGAACACCTACGAGCAGTACTTC

V: TRBV30
J: TRBJ2-1
size: -
D: TRBD2
length: 16
CDR3: CAWKGAGGTSYNEQFF
DNA: TGTGCCTGGAAGGGAGCGGGGGGTACCTCCTACAATGAGCAGTTCTTC

V: TRBV4-1
J: TRBJ2-1
size: medium-sized
D: -
length: 15
CDR3: CASSQEREPYNEQFF
DNA: TGCGCCAGCAGCCAAGAACGGGAGCCATACAATGAGCAGTTCTTC

V: TRBV6-1
J: TRBJ2-5
size: -
D: TRBD1
length: 13
CDR3: CASPKTGSETQYF
DNA: TGTGCCAGCCCCAAGACAGGGTCAGAGACCCAGTACTTC

V: TRBV7-3
J: TRBJ2-5
size: -
D: TRBD1
length: 14
CDR3: CASSPQGSGQTQYF
DNA: TGTGCCAGCAGCCCACAGGGGTCGGGTCAGACCCAGTACTTC

V: TRBV28
J: TRBJ1-1
size: -
D: TRBD1
length: 10
CDR3: CASSGTGLIF
DNA: TGTGCCAGCAGTGGGACAGGGTTGATCTTT

V: TRBV21-1
J: TRBJ2-1
size: few
D: -
length: 13
CDR3: CASSHRVLHEQFF
DNA: TGTGCCAGCAGCCACAGGGTTCTCCATGAGCAGTTCTTC

V: TRBV7-2
J: TRBJ1-4
size: -
D: -
length: 13
CDR3: CASSTGAGKGLFF
DNA: TGTGCCAGCAGCACCGGCGCGGGGAAGGGACTGTTTTTT

V: TRBV19
J: TRBJ2-1
size: -
D: -
length: 15
CDR3: CASSMLSGVLNEQFF
DNA: TGTGCCAGTAGTATGTTGTCGGGAGTGTTGAATGAGCAGTTCTTC

V: TRBV6-6
J: TRBJ1-5
size: -
D: TRBD1
length: 16
CDR3: CASSYSDRGNNQPQHF
DNA: TGTGCCAGCAGTTACTCGGACAGGGGTAACAATCAGCCCCAGCATTTT

V: TRBV30
J: TRBJ2-3
size: -
D: -
length: 13
CDR3: CARRAKSTDTQYF
DNA: TGTGCCCGGCGAGCGAAAAGCACAGATACGCAGTATTTT

V: TRBV27
J: TRBJ2-3
size: -
D: TRBD2
length: 16
CDR3: CASSLWGGRALDTQYF
DNA: TGTGCCAGCAGTTTATGGGGCGGGAGGGCCTTAGATACGCAGTATTTT

V: TRBV19
J: TRBJ1-1
size: few
D: -
length: 15
CDR3: CASSISQGRSTEAFF
DNA: TGTGCCAGTAGTATTAGCCAGGGTCGAAGCACTGAAGCTTTCTTT

V: TRBV29-1
J: TRBJ2-1
size: -
D: TRBD2
length: 16
CDR3: CSVEASGTSGHNEQFF
DNA: TGCAGCGTTGAGGCTAGCGGGACTAGCGGCCACAATGAGCAGTTCTTC

V: TRBV7-9
J: TRBJ2-5
size: -
D: TRBD1
length: 14
CDR3: CASSSGTGRETQYF
DNA: TGTGCCAGCAGCTCCGGGACAGGGAGAGAGACCCAGTACTTC

V: TRBV5-1
J: TRBJ2-7
size: -
D: TRBD1
length: 15
CDR3: CASMIGGQGVGEQYF
DNA: TGCGCCAGTATGATCGGGGGACAGGGAGTTGGCGAGCAGTACTTC

V: TRBV19
J: TRBJ2-2
size: -
D: TRBD2
length: 16
CDR3: CASSRSSGIDTGELFF
DNA: TGTGCCAGTAGTCGATCTAGCGGGATTGACACCGGGGAGCTGTTTTTT

V: TRBV5-1
J: TRBJ2-3
size: -
D: TRBD2
length: 17
CDR3: CASSLGLAGGPPDTQYF
DNA: TGCGCCAGCAGCCTGGGACTAGCGGGGGGGCCACCAGATACGCAGTATTTT

V: TRBV4-1
J: TRBJ2-7
size: -
D: TRBD2
length: 17
CDR3: CASSQEVGGPGIDEQYF
DNA: TGCGCCAGCAGCCAAGAAGTGGGAGGGCCAGGAATTGACGAGCAGTACTTC

V: TRBV6-5
J: TRBJ1-6
size: -
D: TRBD1
length: 15
CDR3: CASRARTGLNSPLHF
DNA: TGTGCCAGCAGAGCTCGGACAGGACTGAATTCACCCCTCCACTTT

V: TRBV7-6
J: TRBJ2-4
size: -
D: -
length: 16
CDR3: CASSSSPYRDKNIQYF
DNA: TGTGCCAGCAGCTCGTCCCCCTACAGAGACAAAAACATTCAGTACTTC

V: TRBV11-2
J: TRBJ1-1
size: -
D: TRBD1
length: 14
CDR3: CASSFGQGNTEAFF
DNA: TGTGCCAGCAGCTTCGGACAGGGGAACACTGAAGCTTTCTTT

V: TRBV9
J: TRBJ1-1
size: -
D: -
length: 14
CDR3: CASSSRGGDTEAFF
DNA: TGTGCCAGCAGCTCTCGCGGGGGGGACACTGAAGCTTTCTTT

V: TRBV29-1
J: TRBJ2-7
size: -
D: -
length: 12
CDR3: CSAGNEGHEQYF
DNA: TGCAGCGCCGGGAATGAGGGCCACGAGCAGTACTTC

V: TRBV11-2
J: TRBJ2-2
size: -
D: TRBD1
length: 15
CDR3: CASSTRTGLTGELFF
DNA: TGTGCCAGCAGCACACGGACAGGGCTGACCGGGGAGCTGTTTTTT

V: TRBV7-7
J: TRBJ1-4
size: -
D: TRBD1
length: 14
CDR3: CASSPGTGNEKLFF
DNA: TGTGCTAGCAGCCCCGGGACAGGGAATGAAAAACTGTTTTTT

V: TRBV5-6
J: TRBJ2-3
size: -
D: -
length: 15
CDR3: CASSMVGVGKDTQYF
DNA: TGTGCCAGCAGCATGGTCGGGGTGGGGAAGGATACGCAGTATTTT

V: TRBV19
J: TRBJ2-7
size: -
D: -
length: 14
CDR3: CASSSYAGSYEQYF
DNA: TGTGCCAGTAGTTCGTATGCGGGTTCCTACGAGCAGTACTTC

V: TRBV7-6
J: TRBJ1-6
size: -
D: -
length: 17
CDR3: CASSLGGPVGRDSPLHF
DNA: TGTGCCAGCAGCTTAGGGGGGCCAGTGGGTCGGGATTCACCCCTCCACTTT

V: TRBV7-9
J: TRBJ2-7
size: -
D: TRBD2
length: 15
CDR3: CASSQTGTSLFEQYF
DNA: TGTGCCAGCAGCCAAACCGGGACTAGCCTATTCGAGCAGTACTTC

V: TRBV10-1
J: TRBJ2-3
size: -
D: TRBD2
length: 18
CDR3: CASSAQASGRGATDTQYF
DNA: TGCGCCAGCAGTGCCCAAGCCTCGGGGCGGGGGGCCACAGATACGCAGTATTTT

V: TRBV6-1
J: TRBJ1-5
size: -
D: TRBD1
length: 15
CDR3: CASRPGQTSNQPQHF
DNA: TGTGCCAGCAGGCCGGGACAGACGTCCAATCAGCCCCAGCATTTT

V: TRBV6-4
J: TRBJ2-7
size: -
D: -
length: 14
CDR3: CASSEDGSSYEQYF
DNA: TGTGCCAGCAGTGAGGACGGGAGCTCCTACGAGCAGTACTTC

V: TRBV9
J: TRBJ2-3
size: -
D: -
length: 13
CDR3: CASSPLLTDTQYF
DNA: TGTGCCAGTTCCCCACTTCTCACAGATACGCAGTATTTT

V: TRBV7-2
J: TRBJ2-2
size: -
D: -
length: 13
CDR3: CASSSDWSGELFF
DNA: TGTGCCAGCAGCAGCGACTGGTCCGGGGAGCTGTTTTTT

V: TRBV6-1
J: TRBJ1-5
size: -
D: -
length: 14
CDR3: CASVRTHSNQPQHF
DNA: TGTGCCAGCGTCCGGACACATAGCAATCAGCCCCAGCATTTT

V: TRBV5-1
J: TRBJ1-2
size: -
D: -
length: 15
CDR3: CASSLGRQGMDGYTF
DNA: TGCGCCAGCAGCTTGGGCAGGCAGGGGATGGATGGCTACACCTTC

V: TRBV28
J: TRBJ2-5
size: -
D: TRBD1
length: 15
CDR3: CASKLTGGGLETQYF
DNA: TGTGCCAGCAAATTGACAGGGGGCGGGTTGGAGACCCAGTACTTC

V: TRBV7-3
J: TRBJ2-5
size: -
D: -
length: 13
CDR3: CASSTGEYETQYF
DNA: TGTGCCAGCAGTACGGGAGAGTACGAGACCCAGTACTTC

V: TRBV19
J: TRBJ2-7
size: -
D: -
length: 13
CDR3: CASSGIQGYEQYF
DNA: TGTGCCAGTAGTGGAATACAGGGCTACGAGCAGTACTTC

V: TRBV11-3
J: TRBJ2-7
size: -
D: -
length: 14
CDR3: CASSPGDRSYEQYF
DNA: TGTGCCAGCAGTCCAGGGGATCGAAGCTACGAGCAGTACTTC

V: TRBV7-7
J: TRBJ2-5
size: -
D: TRBD2
length: 18
CDR3: CASSRGRGGQTYQETQYF
DNA: TGTGCTAGCAGCCGAGGGAGGGGAGGGCAGACGTACCAAGAGACCCAGTACTTC

V: TRBV7-9
J: TRBJ2-7
size: -
D: TRBD1
length: 15
CDR3: CASSSPGTGIYEQYF
DNA: TGTGCCAGCAGCTCTCCCGGGACAGGTATCTACGAGCAGTACTTC

V: TRBV9
J: TRBJ2-4
size: -
D: -
length: 17
CDR3: CASSVGIGASTKNIQYF
DNA: TGTGCCAGCAGCGTAGGTATTGGGGCCTCAACCAAAAACATTCAGTACTTC

V: TRBV7-8
J: TRBJ1-1
size: -
D: -
length: 14
CDR3: CASSLGGEDTEAFF
DNA: TGTGCCAGCAGCTTAGGAGGGGAGGACACTGAAGCTTTCTTT